The clone carrying this T cell receptor beta chain was seen many times. Its antigen is not identified. These data are taken from a study of spatial heterogeneity in lung cancer. In the study overall: As counted in raw reads, each unique TCR and UMI combination appeared more than ten times on average.

Time point here: sample taken at primary tumor resection. Study-level results: The study found that expanded intratumoral alpha and beta TCR counts tracked tumor mutation counts.

Germline CDR1 and CDR2: ENHRY and SYGVKD. The CDR3 length is 16 residues. V was clipped by 10 bases and J by 4 bases; unmatched bases: 12. Individual TCR cDNA molecules each bore their own unique molecular identifier. MiXCR, run by TCRdb on the 5' RACE reads, gives a single entry per CDR3 protein. The sample contains around 11,000 distinct CDR3 sequences, over 10% of which appear only once. This TCR was sampled from a female donor with early-stage non-small cell lung cancer. The chain combines TRBV10-3 with TRBJ2-1; 11 nucleotides agree with TRBD2. Here the sequenced sample was lung tumor tissue, taken at surgery. In nucleotides, the CDR3 is TGTGCCACCCTGGACTCGGCTAGCGGGGGGTACAATGAGCAGTTCTTC. It encodes CATLDSASGGYNEQFF.